Sequencing of this T cell receptor (beta chain) was carried out in a study of blood T cell repertoires in COVID-19. About the research overall: Specimens from acute and convalescent COVID-19 originated in the United States, Italy and Spain. PBMCs, B-cell-depleted T cells, or T cells were the source of the cDNA or gDNA that made up the material.

Under the authors' procedure: Reference gene primer amplification in the assay estimated nucleated cell counts. Sequencing used immunoSEQ multiplex PCR; TCRdb keeps in-frame clones, though not all of them. V and J calls and clone size are as listed in that table; D and trimming were resolved from the DNA. The repertoire holds 55,000 to 75,000 clones, with 80% to 90% as singletons. CDR1 is MDHEN, CDR2 SYDVKM, per germline. With 8 bases removed from V and 4 bases from J, the gap between germline ends came to 15 bases. The CDR3 has 13 amino acids. The rearrangement links TRBV28 to TRBJ2-7; D might be TRBD2 (6 bases). The sequenced sample consisted of peripheral blood. This receptor was taken from a man older than 75 with acute or convalescent COVID-19. The CDR3 coding sequence is TGTGCCAGCGAAAGCGGGCAACGATACGAGCAGTACTTC. Its protein product is CASESGQRYEQYF.